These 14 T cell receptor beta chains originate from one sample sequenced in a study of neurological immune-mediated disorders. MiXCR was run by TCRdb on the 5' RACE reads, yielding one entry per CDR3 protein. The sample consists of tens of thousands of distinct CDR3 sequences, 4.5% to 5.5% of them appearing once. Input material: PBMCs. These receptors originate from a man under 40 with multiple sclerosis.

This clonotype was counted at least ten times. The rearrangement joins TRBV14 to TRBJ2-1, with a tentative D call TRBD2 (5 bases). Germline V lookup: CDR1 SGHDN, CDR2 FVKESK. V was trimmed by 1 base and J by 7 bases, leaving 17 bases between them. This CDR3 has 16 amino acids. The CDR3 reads CASSQGSGLRRNEQFF. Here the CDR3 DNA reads TGTGCCAGCAGCCAAGGGAGCGGCTTAAGAAGGAATGAGCAGTTCTTC.

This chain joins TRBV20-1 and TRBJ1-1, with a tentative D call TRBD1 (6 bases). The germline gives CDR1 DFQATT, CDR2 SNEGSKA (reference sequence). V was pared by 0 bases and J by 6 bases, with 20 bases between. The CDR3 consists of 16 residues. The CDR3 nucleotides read TGCAGTGCTAGAGATACGCGCAGGGACAATTGGCCTGAAGCTTTCTTT. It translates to CSARDTRRDNWPEAFF.

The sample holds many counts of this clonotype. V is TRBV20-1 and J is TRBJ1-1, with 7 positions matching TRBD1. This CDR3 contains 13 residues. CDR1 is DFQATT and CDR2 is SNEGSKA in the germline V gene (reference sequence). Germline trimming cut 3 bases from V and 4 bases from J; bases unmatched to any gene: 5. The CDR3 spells CSASRQGVTEAFF. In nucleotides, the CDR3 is TGCAGTGCTAGTCGACAGGGTGTCACTGAAGCTTTCTTT.

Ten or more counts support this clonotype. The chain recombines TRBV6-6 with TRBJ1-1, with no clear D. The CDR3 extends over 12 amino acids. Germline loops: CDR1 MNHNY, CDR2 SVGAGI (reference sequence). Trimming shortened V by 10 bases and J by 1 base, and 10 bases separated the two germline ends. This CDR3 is CATARGNTEAFF. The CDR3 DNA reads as TGTGCCACCGCTCGGGGGAACACTGAAGCTTTCTTT.

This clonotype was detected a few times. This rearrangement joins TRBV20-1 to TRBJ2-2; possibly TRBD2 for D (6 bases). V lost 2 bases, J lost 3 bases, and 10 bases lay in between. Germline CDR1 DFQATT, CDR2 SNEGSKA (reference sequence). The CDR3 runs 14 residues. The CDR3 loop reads CSARWGEHTGELFF. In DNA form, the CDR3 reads TGCAGTGCTAGATGGGGGGAACACACCGGGGAGCTGTTTTTT.

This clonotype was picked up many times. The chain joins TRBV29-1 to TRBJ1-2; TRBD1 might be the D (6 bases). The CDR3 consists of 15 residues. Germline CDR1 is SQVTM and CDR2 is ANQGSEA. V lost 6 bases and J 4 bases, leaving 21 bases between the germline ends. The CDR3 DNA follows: TGCAGCGTCGATTATATACAGGGACTAGGCTATGGCTACACCTTC. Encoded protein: CSVDYIQGLGYGYTF.

DNA of the CDR3: TGTGCCAGCAAGATCCGTTTGAACACCGGGGAGCTGTTTTTT. As protein: CASKIRLNTGELFF. The chain employs TRBV2 and TRBJ2-2; D unresolved. The V end was cut by 7 bases, the J end by 1 base, with 10 bases between. Per the germline V gene, CDR1 is SNHLY and CDR2 is FYNNEI. The CDR3 length is 14 residues.

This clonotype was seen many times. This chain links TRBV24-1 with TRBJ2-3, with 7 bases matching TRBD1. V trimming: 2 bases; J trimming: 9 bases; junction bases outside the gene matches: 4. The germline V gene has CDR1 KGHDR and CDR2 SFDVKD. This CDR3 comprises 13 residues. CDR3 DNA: TGTGCCACCAGTGATTCCCTACAGGGGACGCAGTATTTT. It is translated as CATSDSLQGTQYF.

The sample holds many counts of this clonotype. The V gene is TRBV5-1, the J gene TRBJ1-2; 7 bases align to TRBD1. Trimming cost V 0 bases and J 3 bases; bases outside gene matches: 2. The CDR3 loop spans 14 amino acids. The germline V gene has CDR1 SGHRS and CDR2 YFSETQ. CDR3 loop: CASSLEQGHYGYTF. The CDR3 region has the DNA TGCGCCAGCAGCTTGGAACAGGGGCACTATGGCTACACCTTC.

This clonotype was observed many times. The CDR3 loop reads CASSVANRSLLTDTQYF. DNA of the CDR3: TGTGCCAGCAGCGTAGCTAATCGCAGCCTACTCACAGATACGCAGTATTTT. This rearrangement joins TRBV9 to TRBJ2-3; no definite D call. Looked up from germline, CDR1 is SGDLS and CDR2 is YYNGEE. The V and J ends lost 0 bases and 2 bases respectively, with 16 bases between them. The CDR3 consists of 17 residues.

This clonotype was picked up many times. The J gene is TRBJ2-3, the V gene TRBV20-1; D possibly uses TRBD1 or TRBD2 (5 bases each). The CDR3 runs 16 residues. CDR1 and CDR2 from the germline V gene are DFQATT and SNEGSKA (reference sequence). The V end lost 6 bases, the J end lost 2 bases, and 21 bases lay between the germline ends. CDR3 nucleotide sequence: TGCAGTGCCTTTCAGAAGGGACGAAGGCCCACAGATACGCAGTATTTT. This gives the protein CSAFQKGRRPTDTQYF.

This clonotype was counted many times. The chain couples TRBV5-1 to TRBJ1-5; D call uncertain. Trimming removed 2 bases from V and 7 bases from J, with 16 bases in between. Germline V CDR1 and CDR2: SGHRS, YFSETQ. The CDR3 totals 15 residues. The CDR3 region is CASSFQPGVEQPQHF. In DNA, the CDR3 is TGCGCCAGCAGCTTCCAACCCGGGGTGGAACAGCCCCAGCATTTT.

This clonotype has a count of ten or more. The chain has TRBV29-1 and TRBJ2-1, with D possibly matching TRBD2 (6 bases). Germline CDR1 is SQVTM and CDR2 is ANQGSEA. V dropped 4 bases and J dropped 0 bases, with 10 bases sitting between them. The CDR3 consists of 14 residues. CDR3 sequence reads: CSVVAGFSYNEQFF. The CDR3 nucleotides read TGCAGCGTTGTTGCGGGGTTCTCCTACAATGAGCAGTTCTTC.

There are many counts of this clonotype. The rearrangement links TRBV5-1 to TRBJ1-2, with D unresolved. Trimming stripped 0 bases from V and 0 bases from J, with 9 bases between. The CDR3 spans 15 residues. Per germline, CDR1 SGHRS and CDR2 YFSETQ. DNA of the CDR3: TGCGCCAGCAGCTTGGACGGATCCCCTAACTATGGCTACACCTTC. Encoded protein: CASSLDGSPNYGYTF.